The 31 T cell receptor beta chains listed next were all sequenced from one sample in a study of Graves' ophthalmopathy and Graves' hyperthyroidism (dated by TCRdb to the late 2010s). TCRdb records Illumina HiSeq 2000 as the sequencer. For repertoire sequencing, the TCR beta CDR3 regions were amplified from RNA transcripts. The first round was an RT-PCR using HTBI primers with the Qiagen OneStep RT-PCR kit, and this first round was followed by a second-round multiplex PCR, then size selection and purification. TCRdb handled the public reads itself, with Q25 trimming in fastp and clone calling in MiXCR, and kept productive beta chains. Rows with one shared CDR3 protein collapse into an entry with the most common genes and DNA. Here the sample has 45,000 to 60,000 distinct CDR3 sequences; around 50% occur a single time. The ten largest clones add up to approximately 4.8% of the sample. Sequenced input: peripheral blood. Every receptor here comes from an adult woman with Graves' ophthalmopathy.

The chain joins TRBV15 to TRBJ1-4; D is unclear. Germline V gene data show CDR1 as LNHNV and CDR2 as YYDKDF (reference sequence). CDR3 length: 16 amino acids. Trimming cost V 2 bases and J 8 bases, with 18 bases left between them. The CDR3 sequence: CATSRPLSGVGEKLFF. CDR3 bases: TGTGCCACCAGCAGACCCCTGAGTGGGGTCGGGGAAAAACTGTTTTTT.

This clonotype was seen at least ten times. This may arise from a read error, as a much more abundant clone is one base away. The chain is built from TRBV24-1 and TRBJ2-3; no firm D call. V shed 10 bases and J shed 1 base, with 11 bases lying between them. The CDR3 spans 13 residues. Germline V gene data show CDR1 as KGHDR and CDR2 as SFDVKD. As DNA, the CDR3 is TGTGCCACTCTCTCGGACGGCACAGATACGCAGTATTTT. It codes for CATLSDGTDTQYF.

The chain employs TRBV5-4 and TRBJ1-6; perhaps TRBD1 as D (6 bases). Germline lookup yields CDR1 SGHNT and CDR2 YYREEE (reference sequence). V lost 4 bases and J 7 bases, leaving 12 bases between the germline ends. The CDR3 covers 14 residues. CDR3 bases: TGTGCCAGCAGCGTACAGGGAGAAAATTCACCCCTCCACTTT. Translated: CASSVQGENSPLHF.

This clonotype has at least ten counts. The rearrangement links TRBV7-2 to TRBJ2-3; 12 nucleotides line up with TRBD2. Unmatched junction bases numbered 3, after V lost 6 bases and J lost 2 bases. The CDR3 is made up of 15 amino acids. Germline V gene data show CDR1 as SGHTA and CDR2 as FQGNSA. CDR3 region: CASRPSGRATDTQYF. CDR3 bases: TGTGCCAGCAGACCTAGCGGGAGGGCCACAGATACGCAGTATTTT.

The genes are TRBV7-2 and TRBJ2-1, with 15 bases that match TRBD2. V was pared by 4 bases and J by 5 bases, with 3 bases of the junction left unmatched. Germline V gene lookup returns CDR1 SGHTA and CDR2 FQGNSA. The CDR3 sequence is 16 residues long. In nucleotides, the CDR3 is TGTGCCAGCAGCTCAGGACTAGCGGGAGGGCACAATGAGCAGTTCTTC. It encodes CASSSGLAGGHNEQFF.

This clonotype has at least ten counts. CDR3: CASSFDLGGNEQFF. As DNA, the CDR3 is TGTGCCAGCAGCTTCGACTTGGGTGGGAATGAGCAGTTCTTC. The chain uses TRBV9 and TRBJ2-1, with no clear D. Germline lookup yields CDR1 SGDLS and CDR2 YYNGEE. This CDR3 region has 14 residues. V was shortened by 4 bases and J by 7 bases, with 15 bases between the two germline ends.

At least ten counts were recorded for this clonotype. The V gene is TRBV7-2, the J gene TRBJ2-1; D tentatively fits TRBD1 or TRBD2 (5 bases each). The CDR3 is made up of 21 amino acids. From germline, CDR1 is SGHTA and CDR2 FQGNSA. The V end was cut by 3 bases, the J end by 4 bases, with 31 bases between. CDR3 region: CASSFRGWGSVPKTPYNEQFF. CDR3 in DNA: TGTGCCAGCAGCTTTCGGGGATGGGGCTCGGTCCCGAAAACCCCATACAATGAGCAGTTCTTC.

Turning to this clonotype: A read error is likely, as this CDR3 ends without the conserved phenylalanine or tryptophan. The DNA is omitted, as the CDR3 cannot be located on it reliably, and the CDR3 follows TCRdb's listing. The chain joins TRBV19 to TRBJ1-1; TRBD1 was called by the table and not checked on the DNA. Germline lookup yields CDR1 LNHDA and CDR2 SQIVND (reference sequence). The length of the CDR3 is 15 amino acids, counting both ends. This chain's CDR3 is CASRPTGAGNTEAVL.

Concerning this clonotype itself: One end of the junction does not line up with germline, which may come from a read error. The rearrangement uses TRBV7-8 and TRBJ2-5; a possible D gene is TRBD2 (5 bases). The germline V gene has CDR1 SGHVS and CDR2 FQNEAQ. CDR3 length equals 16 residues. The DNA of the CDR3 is TGCGCCAGCAGCCAAGAAGGGATCGCGGGTGGGGAGACCGAGTACTTC. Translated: CASSQEGIAGGETEYF.

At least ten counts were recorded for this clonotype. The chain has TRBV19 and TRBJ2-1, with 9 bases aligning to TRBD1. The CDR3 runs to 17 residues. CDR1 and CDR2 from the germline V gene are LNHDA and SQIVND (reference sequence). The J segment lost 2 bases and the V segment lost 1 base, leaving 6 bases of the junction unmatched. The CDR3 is CASSIVGTGNTYNEQFF. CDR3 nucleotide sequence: TGTGCCAGTAGTATAGTGGGGACAGGGAATACCTACAATGAGCAGTTCTTC.

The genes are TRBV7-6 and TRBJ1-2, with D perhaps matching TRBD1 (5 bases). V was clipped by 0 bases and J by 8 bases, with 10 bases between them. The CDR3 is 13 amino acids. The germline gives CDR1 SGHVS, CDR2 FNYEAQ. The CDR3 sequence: CASSLAPGWGYTF. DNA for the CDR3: TGTGCCAGCAGCTTAGCTCCAGGGTGGGGCTACACCTTC.

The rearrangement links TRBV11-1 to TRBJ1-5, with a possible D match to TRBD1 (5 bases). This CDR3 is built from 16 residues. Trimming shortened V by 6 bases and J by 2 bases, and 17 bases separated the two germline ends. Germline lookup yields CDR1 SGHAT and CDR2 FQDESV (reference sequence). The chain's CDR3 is CASRKAGRAGNQPQHF. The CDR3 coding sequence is TGTGCCAGCAGGAAAGCGGGACGTGCGGGCAATCAGCCCCAGCATTTT.

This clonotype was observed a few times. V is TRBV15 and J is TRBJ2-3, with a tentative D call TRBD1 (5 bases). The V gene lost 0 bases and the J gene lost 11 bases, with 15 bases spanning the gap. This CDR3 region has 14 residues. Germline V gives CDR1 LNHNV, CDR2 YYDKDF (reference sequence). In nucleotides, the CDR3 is TGTGCCACCAGCAGAGATCTCTGGGGCAATGAGCAGTATTTT. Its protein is CATSRDLWGNEQYF.

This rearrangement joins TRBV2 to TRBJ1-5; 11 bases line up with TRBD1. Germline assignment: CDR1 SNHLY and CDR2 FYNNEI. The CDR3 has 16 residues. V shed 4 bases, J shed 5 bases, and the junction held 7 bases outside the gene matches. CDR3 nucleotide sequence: TGTGCCAGCAGTGGAGTAGGGGACAGGGGGGATCAGCCCCAGCATTTT. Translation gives CASSGVGDRGDQPQHF.

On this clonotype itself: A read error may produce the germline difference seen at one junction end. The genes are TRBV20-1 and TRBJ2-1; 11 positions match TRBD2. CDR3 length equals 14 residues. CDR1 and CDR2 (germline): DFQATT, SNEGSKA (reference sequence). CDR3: CSAVAGGGFNEQLF. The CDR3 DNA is TGCAGTGCTGTAGCGGGAGGGGGATTCAATGAGCAGCTCTTC.

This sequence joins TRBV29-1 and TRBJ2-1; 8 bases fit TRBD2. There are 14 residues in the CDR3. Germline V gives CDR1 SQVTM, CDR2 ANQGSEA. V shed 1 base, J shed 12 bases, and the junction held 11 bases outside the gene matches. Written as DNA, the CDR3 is TGCAGCGTTGAAGTGTACAGCGGGAGAGATACGCAGTTCTTC. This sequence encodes CSVEVYSGRDTQFF.

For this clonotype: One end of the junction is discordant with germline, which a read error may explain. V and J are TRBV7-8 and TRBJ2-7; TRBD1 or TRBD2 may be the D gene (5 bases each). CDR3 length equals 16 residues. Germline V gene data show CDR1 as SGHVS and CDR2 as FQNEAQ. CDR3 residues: CTSSLGDPESLYEQYF. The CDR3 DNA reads TGTACCAGCAGCTTAGGGGACCCAGAGTCCCTTTACGAGCAGTACTTC.

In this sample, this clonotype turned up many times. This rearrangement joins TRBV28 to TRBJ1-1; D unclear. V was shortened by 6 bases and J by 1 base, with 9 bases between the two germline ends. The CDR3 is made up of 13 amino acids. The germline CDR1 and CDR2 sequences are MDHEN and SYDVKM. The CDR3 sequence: CASRIQENTEAFF. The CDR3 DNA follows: TGTGCCAGCAGAATCCAGGAGAACACTGAAGCTTTCTTT. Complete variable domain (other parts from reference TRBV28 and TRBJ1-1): DVKVTQSSRYLVKRTGEKVFLECVQDMDHENMFWYRQDPGLGLRLIYFSYDVKMKEKGDIPEGYSVSREKKERFSLILESASTNQTSMYLCASRIQENTEAFFGQGTRLTVV.

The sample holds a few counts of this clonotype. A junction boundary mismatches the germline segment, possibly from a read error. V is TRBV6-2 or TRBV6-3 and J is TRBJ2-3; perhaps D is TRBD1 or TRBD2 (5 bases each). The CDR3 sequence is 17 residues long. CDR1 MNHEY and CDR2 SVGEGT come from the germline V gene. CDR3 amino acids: CASSYLAGTEVTGTQYF. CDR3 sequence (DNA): TGTGCCAGCAGTTACCTAGCCGGGACGGAGGTCACAGGTACGCAGTATTTT.

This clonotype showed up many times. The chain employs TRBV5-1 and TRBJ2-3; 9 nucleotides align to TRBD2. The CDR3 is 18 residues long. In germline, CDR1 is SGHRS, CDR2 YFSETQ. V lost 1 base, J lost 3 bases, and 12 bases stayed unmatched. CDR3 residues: CASSLWVAGEGGTDTQYF. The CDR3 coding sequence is TGCGCCAGCAGCTTGTGGGTAGCGGGAGAGGGGGGGACAGATACGCAGTATTTT.

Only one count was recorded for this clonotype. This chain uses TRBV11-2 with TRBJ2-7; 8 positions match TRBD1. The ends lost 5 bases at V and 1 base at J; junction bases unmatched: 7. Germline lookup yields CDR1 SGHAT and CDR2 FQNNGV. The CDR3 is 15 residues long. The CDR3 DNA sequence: TGTGCCAGCAGCGGGGCGGGACAGGCTTCCTACGAGCAGTACTTC. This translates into CASSGAGQASYEQYF.

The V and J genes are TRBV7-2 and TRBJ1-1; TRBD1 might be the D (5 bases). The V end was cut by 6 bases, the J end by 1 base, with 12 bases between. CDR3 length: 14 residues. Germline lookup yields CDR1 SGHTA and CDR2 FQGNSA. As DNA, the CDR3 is TGTGCCAGCAGAACGGTAGGGGAGAACACTGAAGCTTTCTTT. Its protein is CASRTVGENTEAFF.

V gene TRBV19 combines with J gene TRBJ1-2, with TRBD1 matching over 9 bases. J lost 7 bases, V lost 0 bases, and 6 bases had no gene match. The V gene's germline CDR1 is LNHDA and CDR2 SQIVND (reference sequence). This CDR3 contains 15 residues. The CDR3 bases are TGTGCCAGTAGTATAGAATCGGACAGGGGAAGTGGCTACACCTTC. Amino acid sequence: CASSIESDRGSGYTF.

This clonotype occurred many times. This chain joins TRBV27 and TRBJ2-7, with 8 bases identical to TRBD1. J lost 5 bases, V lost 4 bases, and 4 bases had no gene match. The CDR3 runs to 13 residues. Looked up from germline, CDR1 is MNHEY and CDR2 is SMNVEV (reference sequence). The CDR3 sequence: CASSSDREHEQYF. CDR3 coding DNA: TGTGCCAGCAGTTCGGACAGGGAACACGAGCAGTACTTC.

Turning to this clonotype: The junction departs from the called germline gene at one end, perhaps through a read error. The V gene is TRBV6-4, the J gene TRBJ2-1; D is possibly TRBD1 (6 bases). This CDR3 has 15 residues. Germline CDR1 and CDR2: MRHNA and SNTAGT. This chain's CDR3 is CASTDRTAGNNEQFF. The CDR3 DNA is TGTGCCAGCACTGACAGGACAGCTGGAAACAATGAGCAGTTCTTC.

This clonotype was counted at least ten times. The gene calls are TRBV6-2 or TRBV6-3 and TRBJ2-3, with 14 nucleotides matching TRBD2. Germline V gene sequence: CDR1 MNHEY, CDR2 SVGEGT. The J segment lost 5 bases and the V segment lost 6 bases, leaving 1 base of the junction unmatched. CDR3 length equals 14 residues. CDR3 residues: CASSGLAGGDTQYF. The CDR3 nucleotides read TGTGCCAGCAGCGGACTAGCGGGAGGAGATACGCAGTATTTT.

CDR3 in amino acids: CASSWEGQFF. CDR3 sequence (DNA): TGTGCCAGCAGCTGGGAGGGACAGTTCTTC. V is TRBV5-6 and J is TRBJ2-1, with 7 bases matching TRBD2. The CDR3 is 10 residues long. Unmatched junction bases numbered 1, after V lost 3 bases and J lost 13 bases. CDR1 SGHDT and CDR2 YYEEEE come from the germline V gene.

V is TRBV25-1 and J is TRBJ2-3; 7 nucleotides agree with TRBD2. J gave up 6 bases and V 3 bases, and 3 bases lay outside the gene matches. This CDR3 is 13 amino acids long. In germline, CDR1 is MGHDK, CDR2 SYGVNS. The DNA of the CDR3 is TGTGCCAGCAGTGAGGCCGGGGGGGATACGCAGTATTTT. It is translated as CASSEAGGDTQYF.

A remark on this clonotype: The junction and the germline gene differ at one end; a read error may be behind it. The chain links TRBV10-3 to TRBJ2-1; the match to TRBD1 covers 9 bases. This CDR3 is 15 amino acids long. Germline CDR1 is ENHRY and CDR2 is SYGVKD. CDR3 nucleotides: TGTGCCAGCAGTTTTAGCCCAACAGGGGGCAGTGAGCAGTTCTTC. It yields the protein CASSFSPTGGSEQFF.

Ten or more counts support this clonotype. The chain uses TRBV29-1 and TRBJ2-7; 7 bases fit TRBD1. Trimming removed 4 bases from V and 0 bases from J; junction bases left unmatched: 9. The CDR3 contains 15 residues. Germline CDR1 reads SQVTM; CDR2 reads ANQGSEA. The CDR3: CSVVTGSLLSYEQYF. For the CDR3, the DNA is TGCAGCGTTGTGACAGGGTCTCTCCTCTCCTACGAGCAGTACTTC.

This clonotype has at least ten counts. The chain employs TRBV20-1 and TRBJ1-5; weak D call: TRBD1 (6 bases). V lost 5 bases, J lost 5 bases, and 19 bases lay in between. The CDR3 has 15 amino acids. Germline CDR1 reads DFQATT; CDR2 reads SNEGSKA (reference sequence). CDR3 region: CSAPEGQGRYQPQHF. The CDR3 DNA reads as TGCAGTGCTCCGGAAGGGCAGGGGAGGTATCAGCCCCAGCATTTT.